This T cell receptor beta chain was recorded in a study of T cells in tuberculosis. Study-level points and caveats: Smaller alpha distances in active tuberculosis partly reflected shorter CDR3-alpha lengths. Smaller distances to GMM-specific TCRs suggested their expansion in active tuberculosis.

This clone showed up just a few times. The antigen is not known. The repertoire was sequenced with immunoSEQ multiplex PCR; TCRdb's copy has only in-frame clones and lacks some. The data show about 41,000 clones, about 96% seen once. Tuberculin skin test and IGRA determined adolescents' latent tuberculosis status at entry. Each donor contributed roughly 100,000 T cells on average, unsorted. V was clipped by 6 bases and J by 4 bases; unmatched bases: 5. In germline, CDR1 is MRHNA, CDR2 SNTAGT. The CDR3 is 14 residues long. The chain carries TRBV6-4 and TRBJ1-4; TRBD1 agrees at 7 bases. The TCR comes from a donor aged 5 to 30 with latent tuberculosis or without tuberculosis infection. Sequencing was done on a sample of PBMCs. CDR3 amino acids: CASSGQGDNEKLFF. The CDR3, as DNA: TGTGCCAGCAGCGGCCAGGGGGATAATGAAAAACTGTTTTTT.